The clone carrying this T cell receptor beta chain was found once. This entry is derived from a study of cytomegalovirus exposure and HLA in healthy donors. The PCR ran on 60 Vbeta and 13 Jbeta primers. The assay was immunoSEQ multiplex PCR, and TCRdb's table has in-frame clones only and misses some. The sample has about 160,000 clones; roughly 80% are singletons. There are 16 residues in the CDR3. The ends lost 0 bases at V and 4 bases at J; junction bases unmatched: 5. CDR1 and CDR2 (germline): MNHEY, SMNVEV (reference sequence). This receptor was taken from a male donor in good health and CMV-seropositive. The chain combines TRBV27 with TRBJ2-1, with 8 bases that match TRBD2. Sample: PBMCs. DNA of the CDR3: TGTGCCAGCAGTTTATCGGTCGGGAGGGGTTACAATGAGCAGTTCTTC. Translation: CASSLSVGRGYNEQFF.